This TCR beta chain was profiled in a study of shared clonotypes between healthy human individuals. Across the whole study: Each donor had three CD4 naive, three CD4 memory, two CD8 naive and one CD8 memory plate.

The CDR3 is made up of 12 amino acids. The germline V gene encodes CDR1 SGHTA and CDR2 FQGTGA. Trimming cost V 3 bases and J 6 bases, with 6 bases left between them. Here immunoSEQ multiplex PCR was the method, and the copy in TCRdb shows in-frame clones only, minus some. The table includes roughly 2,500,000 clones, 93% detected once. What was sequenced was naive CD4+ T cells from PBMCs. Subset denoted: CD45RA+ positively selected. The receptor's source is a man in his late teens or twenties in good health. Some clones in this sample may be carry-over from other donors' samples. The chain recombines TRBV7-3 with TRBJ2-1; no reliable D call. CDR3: CASSFLGNEQFF. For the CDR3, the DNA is TGTGCCAGCAGCTTTCTTGGCAATGAGCAGTTCTTC.